One sample yielded the 16 T cell receptor beta chains listed below, sequenced in a study of vaccination effects on CD4 cells after COVID-19. For these receptors, no antigen is known. Expansion of antigen-specific CD4+ T cells with viral peptide pools was carried out by the ViraFEST assay before sequencing. The culture ran for 10 days, and then CD4+ T cells were isolated. Each participant was administered two doses of either the BNT162b2 or the mRNA-1273 vaccine. Assay: immunoSEQ multiplex PCR; the TCRdb copy retains only in-frame clones and omits some. This sample has some 30,000 clones, with roughly 63% found just once. Sequences were derived from CD4+ T cells from PBMCs cultured with SARS-CoV-2 spike peptides, sampled after COVID-19 vaccination. These TCRs come from a human donor who received a COVID-19 vaccine.

The rearrangement uses TRBV6-4 and TRBJ2-3; no firm D call. The V and J ends lost 4 bases and 6 bases respectively, with 8 bases between them. The CDR3 covers 12 residues. CDR1 and CDR2 from the germline V gene are MRHNA and SNTAGT. CDR3 sequence (DNA): TGTGCCAGCAGTGCCATCTCGGATACGCAGTATTTT. Translated: CASSAISDTQYF.

The chain links TRBV21-1 to TRBJ1-1. TRBV21-1 is tagged as a pseudogene. The CDR3 sequence is 15 residues long. CDR3 protein: CASSNPTTGFTEAFF. In DNA, the CDR3 is TGTGCCAGCAGCAATCCGACGACGGGGTTCACTGAAGCTTTCTTT.

This chain uses TRBV5-4 with TRBJ2-1; 11 positions match TRBD2. The CDR3 covers 16 residues. Trimming removed 1 base from V and 4 bases from J; junction bases left unmatched: 4. Germline V gene lookup returns CDR1 SGHNT and CDR2 YYREEE (reference sequence). The CDR3 sequence is CASSLSSGGLYNEQFF. The DNA for the CDR3 is TGTGCCAGCAGCTTGTCTAGCGGGGGGCTATACAATGAGCAGTTCTTC.

The chain employs TRBV29-1 and TRBJ1-1; TRBD1 is a possible D gene (6 bases). Germline lookup yields CDR1 SQVTM and CDR2 ANQGSEA. CDR3 length equals 14 residues. Trimming took off 0 bases at V and 5 bases at J, with 13 bases between the two ends. The CDR3 region is CSVEDLPGDTEAFF. The DNA for the CDR3 is TGCAGCGTTGAAGATCTTCCAGGGGATACTGAAGCTTTCTTT.

The rearrangement uses TRBV6-5 and TRBJ1-5; TRBD1 matches 7 bases. The junction had 6 bases not matched to a gene; V was cut back by 9 bases and J by 1 base. The V gene's germline CDR1 is MNHEY and CDR2 SVGAGI. This CDR3 has 14 residues. The CDR3 bases are TGTGCCAGTCGTTTGACAGGGAGCAATCAGCCCCAGCATTTT. This codes for CASRLTGSNQPQHF.

The chain carries TRBV3-1 (or the pseudogene TRBV3-2) and TRBJ2-7; 9 nucleotides agree with TRBD2. CDR3 length: 17 amino acids. The V gene's germline CDR1 is LGHDT and CDR2 YNNKEL (reference sequence). V shed 0 bases, J shed 0 bases, and the junction held 6 bases outside the gene matches. The CDR3 region has the DNA TGTGCCAGCAGCCAAGAAAGAATTAGCGGGAGCTCCTACGAGCAGTACTTC. Translation: CASSQERISGSSYEQYF.

The gene calls are TRBV27 and TRBJ1-1, with 9 bases fitting TRBD1. The V gene end was trimmed by 6 bases and the J gene end by 4 bases; junction bases not matched to a gene: 6. The CDR3 contains 14 residues. Germline CDR1 reads MNHEY; CDR2 reads SMNVEV (reference sequence). Written as DNA, the CDR3 is TGTGCCAGCAGCCGCACAGGGGGCCGCACTGAAGCTTTCTTT. This encodes CASSRTGGRTEAFF.

The chain couples TRBV7-9 to TRBJ1-2, with D tentatively TRBD1 (5 bases). V dropped 5 bases and J dropped 7 bases, with 26 bases sitting between them. Germline assignment: CDR1 SEHNR and CDR2 FQNEAQ (reference sequence). The CDR3 length is 17 residues. The CDR3 region has the DNA TGTGCCAGCAGCCTGATCGGCCAACGACCGGGGGTGGGTGGCTACACCTTC. It specifies CASSLIGQRPGVGGYTF. Combining the CDR3 with reference TRBV7-9 and TRBJ1-2 gives the whole variable domain DTGVSQNPRHKITKRGQNVTFRCDPISEHNRLYWYRQTLGQGPEFLTYFQNEAQLEKSRLLSDRFSAERPKGSFSTLEIQRTEQGDSAMYLCASSLIGQRPGVGGYTFGSGTRLTVV.

This clone was detected a few times. This chain uses TRBV9 with TRBJ1-4; D is undetermined. The V gene's germline CDR1 is SGDLS and CDR2 YYNGEE. The CDR3 runs 14 residues. The V and J ends lost 0 bases and 7 bases respectively, with 10 bases between them. The CDR3 DNA follows: TGTGCCAGCAGCGTAGGTCCTGAGGGTGAAAAACTGTTTTTT. Its translation: CASSVGPEGEKLFF.

This clone was picked up a small number of times. The CDR3 protein is CASSLVQGEGNQPQHF. CDR3 in DNA: TGTGCCAGCAGCTTAGTACAGGGAGAGGGCAATCAGCCCCAGCATTTT. The chain links TRBV7-8 to TRBJ1-5, with D possibly matching TRBD1 (6 bases). This CDR3 spans 16 amino acids. Per germline, CDR1 SGHVS and CDR2 FQNEAQ. Trimming shortened V by 1 base and J by 2 bases, and 12 bases separated the two germline ends.

The table lists this clone with a count of one. The chain has TRBV6-5 and TRBJ2-3, with D unclear. Germline V gives CDR1 MNHEY, CDR2 SVGAGI. This CDR3 has 12 amino acids. The V end was cut by 6 bases, the J end by 4 bases, with 8 bases between. The CDR3 DNA is TGTGCCAGCAGAGAGTTGGCAGATACGCAGTATTTT. Translation gives CASRELADTQYF.

The rearrangement links TRBV7-6 to TRBJ2-1, with D maybe TRBD2 (6 bases). The V gene's germline CDR1 is SGHVS and CDR2 FNYEAQ. The CDR3 has 15 amino acids. V lost 2 bases, J lost 2 bases, and 10 bases lay in between. The CDR3 region is CASSLFTSTYNEQFF. The CDR3 nucleotides are TGTGCCAGCAGCTTATTTACTAGCACCTACAATGAGCAGTTCTTC.

The rearrangement joins TRBV7-6 to TRBJ1-3; D is ambiguous. With 2 bases removed from V and 0 bases from J, the gap between germline ends came to 8 bases. Per germline, CDR1 SGHVS and CDR2 FNYEAQ. The CDR3 has 15 amino acids. The CDR3 reads CASSLLAGSGNTIYF. DNA of the CDR3: TGTGCCAGCAGCTTACTTGCGGGCTCTGGAAACACCATATATTTT.

The chain combines TRBV7-9 with TRBJ2-1, with D maybe TRBD2 (6 bases). Trimming removed 1 base at V and 6 bases at J, with 7 bases between. The CDR3 totals 13 residues. Germline loops: CDR1 SEHNR, CDR2 FQNEAQ (reference sequence). Here the CDR3 reads CASSLDGGNEQFF. The CDR3 nucleotides are TGTGCCAGCAGCTTAGACGGGGGCAATGAGCAGTTCTTC.

V and J are TRBV3-1 (or the pseudogene TRBV3-2) and TRBJ2-1; 8 bases fit TRBD1. The CDR3 totals 17 residues. Germline V gene data show CDR1 as LGHDT and CDR2 as YNNKEL (reference sequence). The junction had 15 bases not matched to a gene; V was cut back by 7 bases and J by 4 bases. Here the CDR3 DNA reads TGTGCCAGCACCTGGTCGTGGGTCAGGGGGCTATACAATGAGCAGTTCTTC. Its protein is CASTWSWVRGLYNEQFF.

The chain links TRBV18 to TRBJ1-6, with D possibly matching TRBD1 (6 bases). V dropped 0 bases and J dropped 6 bases, with 12 bases sitting between them. The CDR3 has 16 amino acids. From germline, CDR1 is KGHSH and CDR2 LQKENI. CDR3 amino acids: CASSPPPGQPNSPLHF. The DNA for the CDR3 is TGTGCCAGCTCACCACCTCCGGGACAACCTAATTCACCCCTCCACTTT. Looking up the rest from reference TRBV18 and TRBJ1-6 gives the full variable domain: NAGVMQNPRHLVRRRGQEARLRCSPMKGHSHVYWYRQLPEEGLKFMVYLQKENIIDESGMPKERFSAEFPKEGPSILRIQQVVRGDSAAYFCASSPPPGQPNSPLHFGNGTRLTVT.